The source of this TCR beta chain is a study of graft-versus-host responses after intestinal transplantation. Comments on this clone: Its antigen is as yet unknown.

V dropped 4 bases and J dropped 6 bases, with 16 bases sitting between them. CDR1 SGHRS and CDR2 YFSETQ come from the germline V gene. This CDR3 is 14 amino acids long. Generated by immunoSEQ multiplex PCR, the TCRdb table keeps only in-frame clones and is missing some. The sample contains around 130,000 clones, around 94% of which appear only once. This chain links TRBV5-1 with TRBJ1-2; tentative D call: TRBD1 (5 bases). The specimen was unstimulated CD4+ T cells sorted from spleen or lymph node cells, collected before intestinal transplant. The receptor's source is a human donor who received an intestinal transplant. CDR3 sequence (DNA): TGCGCCAGCAGCCCCGCCGCGGGACGCGATGGCTACACCTTC. It yields the protein CASSPAAGRDGYTF.